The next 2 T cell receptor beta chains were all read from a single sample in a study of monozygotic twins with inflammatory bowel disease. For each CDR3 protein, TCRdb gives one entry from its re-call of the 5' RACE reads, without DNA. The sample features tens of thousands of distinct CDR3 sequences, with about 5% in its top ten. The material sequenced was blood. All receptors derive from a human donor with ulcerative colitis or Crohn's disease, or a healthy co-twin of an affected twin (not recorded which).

CDR3 region: CASSPYLGGQGPADTQYF. The rearrangement links TRBV4-3 to TRBJ2-3; without DNA, the TCRdb call of TRBD1 cannot be checked. CDR3 length equals 18 residues. The V gene's germline CDR1 is LGHNA and CDR2 YSLEER.

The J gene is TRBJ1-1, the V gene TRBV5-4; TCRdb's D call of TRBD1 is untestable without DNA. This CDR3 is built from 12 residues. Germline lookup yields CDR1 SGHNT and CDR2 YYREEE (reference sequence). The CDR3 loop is CASSPGATEAFF. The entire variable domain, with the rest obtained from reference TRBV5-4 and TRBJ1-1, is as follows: ETGVTQSPTHLIKTRGQQVTLRCSSQSGHNTVSWYQQALGQGPQFIFQYYREEENGRGNFPPRFSGLQFPNYSSELNVNALELDDSALYLCASSPGATEAFFGQGTRLTVV.